Sequencing of this T cell receptor beta chain was carried out in a study of T cells in Graves' hyperthyroidism and ophthalmopathy. TCR beta CDR3 sequences were amplified from RNA transcripts. Researchers ran a first-round RT-PCR on the TCR CDR3 using the HTBI primer set. TCRdb called the multiplex PCR reads again in MiXCR, with one record for every CDR3 protein. Among around 760,000 distinct CDR3 sequences listed, 35% were seen once. Findings of the study overall: Ophthalmopathy was distinguished from stable hyperthyroidism by 13 V-J signatures. Clonotypes that were expanded in thyroid above 0.001 mostly appeared in blood too.

This clonotype was seen once. Its antigen remains unidentified. Among the patients, aged 18 to 65, hyperthyroidism was newly diagnosed and had lasted under 2 months. Orbital computed tomography and thyroid ultrasound, together with serum TRAb and thyroxine and clinical symptoms, were used for diagnoses. This CDR3 region has 16 residues. Germline V gives CDR1 SEHNR, CDR2 FQNEAQ (reference sequence). V shed 5 bases and J 0 bases; nucleotides not matched to a gene: 10. The rearrangement joins TRBV7-9 to TRBJ2-7; TRBD1 agrees at 7 bases. This TCR came from a woman aged 35 to 49 with Graves' hyperthyroidism. Sequenced material: blood. As DNA, the CDR3 is TGTGCCAGCAGCCAAAGATCGGGACAGAACTCCTACGAGCAGTACTTC. Its protein product is CASSQRSGQNSYEQYF.